The 21 T cell receptor beta chains presented below share a single source sample, sequenced in a study of T cells in Graves' hyperthyroidism and ophthalmopathy. RNA transcripts yielded amplified TCR beta CDR3 regions. A first-round RT-PCR of the TCR CDR3 used the HTBI primer set. TCRdb reprocessed the multiplex PCR reads with MiXCR, giving one entry per CDR3 protein. The sample lists about 250,000 distinct CDR3 sequences; about 25% were seen once. The sequencing input was blood. Source of these receptors: a woman in her thirties or forties with Graves' ophthalmopathy.

This clonotype appeared many times. The rearrangement uses TRBV6-1 and TRBJ1-1, with 7 bases that match TRBD1. The CDR3 sequence is 14 residues long. Germline CDR1 is MNHNS and CDR2 is SASEGT. V dropped 5 bases and J dropped 1; count of bases not matched to a gene: 4. The CDR3 region is CASSQNRGNTEAFF. CDR3 sequence (DNA): TGTGCCAGCAGTCAGAACAGGGGGAACACTGAAGCTTTCTTT.

This clonotype came up many times. The CDR3 spells CSAYPGGGETQYF. CDR3 DNA sequence: TGCAGTGCTTATCCGGGGGGAGGAGAGACCCAGTACTTC. The V gene is TRBV20-1, the J gene TRBJ2-5, with 7 bases fitting TRBD2. Trimming at V came to 5 bases and at J to 4 bases, leaving 7 bases not matched to a gene. Germline V gene data show CDR1 as DFQATT and CDR2 as SNEGSKA (reference sequence). The CDR3 loop spans 13 amino acids.

This clonotype has ten or more counts. The V gene is TRBV6-1, the J gene TRBJ1-3; 7 bases agree with TRBD1. This CDR3 is 15 amino acids long. J was trimmed by 2 bases and V by 6 bases; bases with no gene match: 7. CDR1 and CDR2 (germline): MNHNS, SASEGT. The CDR3: CASRSSTGPGNTIYF. DNA for the CDR3: TGTGCCAGCAGGTCTTCGACAGGGCCTGGAAACACCATATATTTT.

This clonotype was recorded at least ten times. The chain is built from TRBV7-2 and TRBJ2-2; 7 positions match TRBD2. V gave up 5 bases and J gave up 4 bases; unmatched junction bases: 10. This CDR3 comprises 16 residues. Looked up from germline, CDR1 is SGHTA and CDR2 is FQGNSA. The CDR3 region has the DNA TGTGCCAGCAGCCCCTCCTTCGGACTAGGCACCGGGGAGCTGTTTTTT. Its translation is CASSPSFGLGTGELFF. Filled out from reference TRBV7-2 and TRBJ2-2, the complete variable domain reads GAGVSQSPSNKVTEKGKDVELRCDPISGHTALYWYRQSLGQGLEFLIYFQGNSAPDKSGLPSDRFSAERTGGSVSTLTIQRTQQEDSAVYLCASSPSFGLGTGELFFGEGSRLTVL.

The chain uses TRBV12-3 or TRBV12-4 and TRBJ2-7, with a possible D match to TRBD2 (5 bases). V was clipped by 3 bases and J by 7 bases, with 16 bases between them. CDR3 length equals 14 residues. Here the CDR3 reads CASSLVTETTEQYF. The CDR3 nucleotides are TGTGCCAGCAGTTTGGTTACGGAGACTACAGAGCAGTACTTC.

Many counts were recorded for this clonotype. The rearrangement links TRBV10-1 to TRBJ1-5; D might be TRBD1 (5 bases). From germline, CDR1 is WNHNN and CDR2 SYGVQD (reference sequence). Trimming left V 5 bases short and J 7 bases short, with 12 bases between. The CDR3 totals 13 residues. CDR3 protein: CASSQGWGQPQHF. DNA for the CDR3: TGCGCCAGCAGTCAGGGATGGGGCCAGCCCCAGCATTTT.

This clonotype was detected ten times or more. CDR3 amino acids: CASSQDRLNIQYF. CDR3 sequence (DNA): TGTGCCAGTAGTCAAGACAGGTTGAACATTCAGTACTTC. The chain recombines TRBV19 with TRBJ2-4; D might be TRBD1 (6 bases). The CDR3 covers 13 residues. Trimming removed 5 bases at V and 7 bases at J, with 12 bases between. Germline V gene lookup returns CDR1 LNHDA and CDR2 SQIVND (reference sequence).

This clonotype was seen ten or more times. The chain joins TRBV11-2 to TRBJ2-7; D not certain. CDR1 and CDR2 (germline): SGHAT, FQNNGV. The CDR3 has 12 residues. The V and J ends lost 7 bases and 6 bases respectively, with 13 bases between them. CDR3 nucleotides: TGTGCCAGCACTCTAAATGGGCTCGAGCAGTACTTC. Its translation is CASTLNGLEQYF.

In its sample, this clonotype was seen many times. The V gene is TRBV12-3 or TRBV12-4, the J gene TRBJ2-7; 7 bases align to TRBD1. V lost 3 bases and J lost 3; bases outside the gene matches: 14. This CDR3 spans 17 amino acids. The CDR3 coding sequence is TGTGCCAGCAGTTTGGGACGAGGACAGGTGAGGAACTACGAGCAGTACTTC. Its protein is CASSLGRGQVRNYEQYF.

This clonotype was found once. The chain employs TRBV10-3 and TRBJ2-7, with 7 bases identical to TRBD1. Germline lookup yields CDR1 ENHRY and CDR2 SYGVKD. The CDR3 totals 14 residues. J gave up 4 bases and V 7 bases, and 10 bases lay outside the gene matches. CDR3 sequence reads: CAIKGTAAQYEQYF. The CDR3 bases are TGTGCCATCAAGGGGACAGCGGCTCAGTACGAGCAGTACTTC.

This clonotype was counted once. The V call is TRBV7-8, the J call TRBJ1-1; 7 nucleotides agree with TRBD1. CDR3 length equals 15 residues. Germline V gene data show CDR1 as SGHVS and CDR2 as FQNEAQ. Trimming at V came to 5 bases and at J to 0 bases, leaving 6 bases not matched to a gene. The DNA for the CDR3 is TGTGCCAGCAGCCAAATGACAGGGTTGAACACTGAAGCTTTCTTT. Its translation is CASSQMTGLNTEAFF.

This clonotype was seen many times. This sequence joins TRBV20-1 and TRBJ2-7; D is unclear. Germline CDR1 reads DFQATT; CDR2 reads SNEGSKA (reference sequence). The CDR3 sequence is 12 residues long. Between the trimmed V and J ends, which lost 3 bases and 7 bases, there was a span of 13 bases. DNA for the CDR3: TGCAGTGCTAGGGGAACCTTGGGGGAGCAGTACTTC. Its protein is CSARGTLGEQYF.

In this sample, this clonotype turned up many times. The chain employs TRBV30 and TRBJ2-2, with TRBD2 identical over 9 bases. Trimming removed 6 bases from V and 7 bases from J; junction bases left unmatched: 9. Germline V CDR1 and CDR2: GTSNPN, SVGIG (reference sequence). There are 14 residues in the CDR3. The CDR3 protein is CACTPGLAGGELFF. CDR3 bases: TGTGCCTGCACCCCGGGACTAGCTGGCGGGGAGCTGTTTTTT.

The sample holds many counts of this clonotype. The chain carries TRBV25-1 and TRBJ2-5; D call uncertain. Germline-derived CDR1 and CDR2 are MGHDK and SYGVNS. V was trimmed by 4 bases and J by 1 base, leaving 13 bases between them. The CDR3 runs 15 residues. DNA of the CDR3: TGTGCCAGCAGTGGACTTGACCTACGCCAAGAGACCCAGTACTTC. Amino acids: CASSGLDLRQETQYF.

This clonotype was counted ten times or more. The chain recombines TRBV20-1 with TRBJ1-2; D possibly corresponds to TRBD1 (6 bases). The ends were cut back, 6 bases at V and 2 bases at J, with 13 bases in the middle. Germline V CDR1 and CDR2: DFQATT, SNEGSKA (reference sequence). The CDR3 is 13 amino acids. CDR3 coding DNA: TGCAGTGCCGCCGGCGACAGGAACTATGGCTACACCTTC. Its translation is CSAAGDRNYGYTF.

This chain links TRBV7-8 with TRBJ2-7; D is undetermined. The germline CDR1 and CDR2 sequences are SGHVS and FQNEAQ. The CDR3 has 14 residues. Trimming cost V 2 bases and J 2 bases, with 10 bases left between them. CDR3 in DNA: TGTGCCAGCAGCTTATTTCCGGAGACCTACGAGCAGTACTTC. Translation gives CASSLFPETYEQYF.

In its sample, this clonotype was seen many times. This rearrangement joins TRBV15 to TRBJ2-2; D perhaps matches TRBD1 (5 bases). The CDR3 consists of 16 residues. Per the germline V gene, CDR1 is LNHNV and CDR2 is YYDKDF (reference sequence). Trimming stripped 0 bases from V and 1 base from J, with 9 bases between. CDR3 residues: CATSRERGENTGELFF. CDR3 in DNA: TGTGCCACCAGCAGAGAAAGGGGCGAGAACACCGGGGAGCTGTTTTTT.

This clonotype was counted at least ten times. The chain couples TRBV29-1 to TRBJ2-7; no firm D call. Germline V lookup: CDR1 SQVTM, CDR2 ANQGSEA. Trimming stripped 1 base from V and 5 bases from J, with 9 bases between. The CDR3 runs 12 residues. This CDR3 reads CSVEAISNEQYF. The CDR3 DNA sequence: TGCAGCGTTGAAGCGATTAGTAACGAGCAGTACTTC.

This clonotype appeared many times. The chain couples TRBV10-3 to TRBJ2-7, with 8 bases matching TRBD1. This CDR3 is built from 12 residues. The ends lost 7 bases at V and 7 bases at J; junction bases unmatched: 6. The germline CDR1 and CDR2 sequences are ENHRY and SYGVKD. CDR3 in DNA: TGTGCCATCAAGGGACAGGTTTGGGAGCAGTACTTC. Translation: CAIKGQVWEQYF.

This clonotype was seen a handful of times. The rearrangement joins TRBV30 to TRBJ2-5, with TRBD1 as a possible D gene (6 bases). The V gene lost 8 bases and the J gene lost 2 bases, with 12 bases spanning the gap. The germline gives CDR1 GTSNPN, CDR2 SVGIG (reference sequence). This CDR3 is 12 amino acids long. The CDR3 nucleotides read TGTGCCGGGGGCGTGGGGCAAGAGACCCAGTACTTC. Its translation: CAGGVGQETQYF.

This clonotype was picked up many times. V gene TRBV28 combines with J gene TRBJ1-5; the match to TRBD1 covers 7 bases. Looked up from germline, CDR1 is MDHEN and CDR2 is SYDVKM. Trimming at V came to 3 bases and at J to 2 bases, leaving 7 bases not matched to a gene. The CDR3 sequence is 16 residues long. CDR3 loop: CASSFRTGVGNQPQHF. CDR3 coding DNA: TGTGCCAGCAGTTTTCGGACAGGTGTAGGCAATCAGCCCCAGCATTTT.